The 27 T cell receptor beta chains in this list originate from one sample, sequenced in a study of blood T cell repertoires in COVID-19. Clones were read by immunoSEQ multiplex PCR, and TCRdb kept only the in-frame ones, dropping some. The sample records some 190,000 clones, roughly 86% being singletons. Specimen: peripheral blood. The receptors come from a woman aged 65 to 85 with active or convalescent COVID-19.

The chain couples TRBV27 to TRBJ2-7; 7 nucleotides line up with TRBD1. The CDR3 runs 16 residues. The germline gives CDR1 MNHEY, CDR2 SMNVEV (reference sequence). The J segment lost 4 bases and the V segment lost 4 bases, leaving 13 bases of the junction unmatched. CDR3 loop: CASSYRTGTVLYEQYF. For the CDR3, the DNA is TGTGCCAGCAGTTACCGAACGGGGACAGTTCTTTACGAGCAGTACTTC.

V gene TRBV7-2 combines with J gene TRBJ2-5, with 11 bases that match TRBD2. V gave up 5 bases and J gave up 5 bases; unmatched junction bases: 7. The CDR3 contains 15 residues. Germline values: CDR1 SGHTA, CDR2 FQGNSA. The CDR3: CASSDSGRAWETQYF. The CDR3 DNA is TGTGCCAGCAGCGATAGCGGGAGGGCCTGGGAGACCCAGTACTTC.

The genes are TRBV2 and TRBJ2-5; 11 bases are a match to TRBD1. Losses at the gene ends were 7 bases for V and 4 bases for J; bases not matched to a gene: 8. Germline CDR1 is SNHLY and CDR2 is FYNNEI. The CDR3 contains 15 residues. The CDR3 DNA follows: TGTGCCAGCAAGGGGACCGGGACAGGGGGAGAGACCCAGTACTTC. Amino acid sequence: CASKGTGTGGETQYF.

This chain uses TRBV9 with TRBJ2-1, with D tentatively TRBD1 (6 bases). Germline-derived CDR1 and CDR2 are SGDLS and YYNGEE. The CDR3 contains 14 residues. The ends were cut back, 2 bases at V and 0 bases at J, with 6 bases in the middle. The DNA of the CDR3 is TGTGCCAGCAGCGTGGACAGCTCCTACAATGAGCAGTTCTTC. This gives the protein CASSVDSSYNEQFF.

This chain connects TRBV19 to TRBJ1-1; unclear D gene. In germline, CDR1 is LNHDA, CDR2 SQIVND (reference sequence). Trimming removed 5 bases at V and 0 bases at J, with 10 bases between. This CDR3 is built from 14 residues. The CDR3 loop is CASSFLDMNTEAFF. The CDR3 nucleotides are TGTGCCAGTAGTTTCCTTGACATGAACACTGAAGCTTTCTTT. The full variable domain, completed using reference TRBV19 and TRBJ1-1, is DGGITQSPKYLFRKEGQNVTLSCEQNLNHDAMYWYRQDPGQGLRLIYYSQIVNDFQKGDIAEGYSVSREKKESFPLTVTSAQKNPTAFYLCASSFLDMNTEAFFGQGTRLTVV.

This sequence joins TRBV5-1 and TRBJ1-2, with D uncertain. V lost 0 bases and J 6 bases, leaving 12 bases between the germline ends. This CDR3 is built from 14 residues. Germline V CDR1 and CDR2: SGHRS, YFSETQ. CDR3 amino acids: CASSLGSWGDGYTF. DNA for the CDR3: TGCGCCAGCAGCTTGGGGTCTTGGGGAGATGGCTACACCTTC.

The genes are TRBV3-1 (or the pseudogene TRBV3-2) and TRBJ2-1; 11 bases line up with TRBD2. Trimming cost V 7 bases and J 9 bases; bases outside gene matches: 14. The CDR3 consists of 16 residues. Germline lookup yields CDR1 LGHDT and CDR2 YNNKEL (reference sequence). The CDR3: CASTKITTSGNTEQFF. The CDR3 region has the DNA TGTGCCAGCACCAAGATAACGACTAGCGGGAACACTGAGCAGTTCTTC.

V usage is TRBV30 and J usage is TRBJ2-4; D perhaps matches TRBD1 (7 bases). Trimming cost V 4 bases and J 7 bases, with 14 bases left between them. CDR1 and CDR2 (germline): GTSNPN, SVGIG (reference sequence). The CDR3 is made up of 13 amino acids. CDR3 nucleotide sequence: TGTGCCTGGACGAGGGCAGGGGGGAACATTCAGTACTTC. Translated: CAWTRAGGNIQYF. The full variable domain, with the rest looked up from reference TRBV30 and TRBJ2-4, is SQTIHQWPATLVQPVGSPLSLECTVEGTSNPNLYWYRQAAGRGLQLLFYSVGIGQISSEVPQNLSASRPQDRQFILSSKKLLLSDSGFYLCAWTRAGGNIQYFGAGTRLSVL.

The CDR3 loop is CASLKSGSYEQYF. The CDR3, as DNA: TGTGCCAGCCTAAAGAGCGGCTCCTACGAGCAGTACTTC. The chain links TRBV6-5 to TRBJ2-7, with D perhaps TRBD2 (5 bases). CDR1 MNHEY and CDR2 SVGAGI come from the germline V gene. This CDR3 region has 13 residues. With 8 bases removed from V and 0 bases from J, the gap between germline ends came to 11 bases.

This chain connects TRBV10-3 to TRBJ1-6; 11 bases fit TRBD1. The CDR3 has 13 amino acids. V shed 6 bases, J shed 10 bases, and the junction held 2 bases outside the gene matches. CDR1 and CDR2 from the germline V gene are ENHRY and SYGVKD. The CDR3 DNA follows: TGTGCCATCAGGGACAGGGGGCGGTCACCCCTCCACTTT. Encoded protein: CAIRDRGRSPLHF.

V gene TRBV10-3 combines with J gene TRBJ2-2; 10 bases fit TRBD1. Germline trimming cut 5 bases from V and 5 bases from J; bases unmatched to any gene: 5. The length of the CDR3 is 15 residues. The germline V gene encodes CDR1 ENHRY and CDR2 SYGVKD. The CDR3 nucleotides read TGTGCCATCAGTCGACAGGGGGCGCGTACCGGGGAGCTGTTTTTT. It codes for CAISRQGARTGELFF.

The V and J genes are TRBV15 and TRBJ2-5, with 9 bases fitting TRBD1. V shed 3 bases, J shed 2 bases, and the junction held 10 bases outside the gene matches. Germline values: CDR1 LNHNV, CDR2 YYDKDF (reference sequence). This CDR3 is 17 amino acids long. CDR3 coding DNA: TGTGCCACCAGCAGGGCCCCAGACAGGGGGTATCAAGAGACCCAGTACTTC. This sequence encodes CATSRAPDRGYQETQYF.

The V and J genes are TRBV28 and TRBJ2-2; TRBD1 is a possible D gene (6 bases). There are 18 residues in the CDR3. Trimming pared 5 bases from V and 4 bases from J, leaving 23 bases between. The germline V gene encodes CDR1 MDHEN and CDR2 SYDVKM. CDR3 amino acids: CASSLTGPISRGTGELFF. The DNA of the CDR3 is TGTGCCAGCAGTCTGACAGGCCCTATATCCCGAGGCACCGGGGAGCTGTTTTTT.

The rearrangement uses TRBV19 and TRBJ2-7; 8 bases line up with TRBD2. The CDR3 spans 15 residues. CDR1 LNHDA and CDR2 SQIVND come from the germline V gene (reference sequence). V lost 5 bases, J lost 0 bases, and 6 bases stayed unmatched. CDR3 nucleotides: TGTGCCAGTAGTTCCCAGACTAGCGTCTCCTACGAGCAGTACTTC. This translates into CASSSQTSVSYEQYF.

The chain couples TRBV9 to TRBJ2-1; TRBD2 matches 8 bases. Germline-derived CDR1 and CDR2 are SGDLS and YYNGEE. The CDR3 totals 16 residues. The V and J ends lost 0 bases and 7 bases, in that order; junction bases with no gene match: 9. CDR3 in DNA: TGTGCCAGCAGCGTAGAGGCGGGAGGCCCCCGTAATGAGCAGTTCTTC. Protein sequence: CASSVEAGGPRNEQFF.

This CDR3 reads CASGEPTQYF. The CDR3 region has the DNA TGTGCCAGCGGGGAGCCGACGCAGTACTTC. The gene calls are TRBV6-6 and TRBJ2-7, with D perhaps TRBD2 (5 bases). Trimming shortened V by 8 bases and J by 9 bases, and 11 bases separated the two germline ends. This CDR3 is built from 10 residues. Germline CDR1 reads MNHNY; CDR2 reads SVGAGI (reference sequence).

The rearrangement links TRBV28 to TRBJ2-2, with D perhaps matching TRBD1 (6 bases). The CDR3 spans 18 residues. V was cut by 5 bases and J by 3 bases, with 22 bases left in between. Germline V lookup: CDR1 MDHEN, CDR2 SYDVKM. The CDR3 DNA is TGTGCCAGCAGTGGACAGTCGTTGAGGGGTTTGGACACCGGGGAGCTGTTTTTT. Its translation: CASSGQSLRGLDTGELFF.

The V and J genes are TRBV5-1 and TRBJ2-7; D unresolved. The CDR3 runs 14 residues. V was shortened by 0 bases and J by 1 base, with 8 bases between the two germline ends. Germline loops: CDR1 SGHRS, CDR2 YFSETQ. This chain's CDR3 is CASSLVVQSYEQYF. In DNA form, the CDR3 reads TGCGCCAGCAGCTTGGTTGTACAGTCCTACGAGCAGTACTTC.

This clone was found once. J is TRBJ1-5 and V is TRBV27; maybe TRBD1 (6 bases). CDR1 and CDR2 from the germline V gene are MNHEY and SMNVEV (reference sequence). V was shortened by 6 bases and J by 1 base, with 16 bases between the two germline ends. The CDR3 consists of 16 residues. CDR3 in DNA: TGTGCCAGCAGAAAAGGGGGGGCAGGGAGCAATCAGCCCCAGCATTTT. This codes for CASRKGGAGSNQPQHF.

The V gene is TRBV27, the J gene TRBJ1-4, with D possibly TRBD1 on 6 matching bases. This CDR3 contains 19 residues. Germline V gene data show CDR1 as MNHEY and CDR2 as SMNVEV (reference sequence). V lost 3 bases and J lost 7, with 27 bases in between. The CDR3 reads CASSLTADSPSPSSEKLFF. In nucleotides, the CDR3 is TGTGCCAGCAGTTTGACAGCGGACAGCCCGTCCCCCTCGAGTGAAAAACTGTTTTTT.

The V call is TRBV7-2, the J call TRBJ1-3; D possibly corresponds to TRBD1 (6 bases). Germline lookup yields CDR1 SGHTA and CDR2 FQGNSA. The CDR3 runs 15 residues. Deletions cut 5 bases from V and 1 base from J, with 12 bases between. CDR3 bases: TGTGCCAGCAGCCTAGTGGGGGCTTCTGGAAACACCATATATTTT. Protein product: CASSLVGASGNTIYF.

The chain joins TRBV13 to TRBJ2-1; 9 bases align to TRBD2. V lost 2 bases to trimming and J lost 8 bases; unmatched junction nucleotides: 7. Germline CDR1 is PRHDT and CDR2 is FYEKMQ (reference sequence). This CDR3 region has 15 residues. The CDR3: CASSLLAGKDDEQFF. The CDR3 region has the DNA TGTGCCAGCAGCTTACTAGCGGGGAAAGACGATGAGCAGTTCTTC.

This chain connects TRBV7-9 to TRBJ1-1; D is perhaps TRBD1 (6 bases). V was clipped by 4 bases and J by 7 bases, with 13 bases between them. This CDR3 has 13 residues. Looked up from germline, CDR1 is SEHNR and CDR2 is FQNEAQ (reference sequence). The CDR3: CASSSPGDLEAFF. The DNA of the CDR3 is TGTGCCAGCAGCTCTCCAGGGGATCTTGAAGCTTTCTTT.

The rearrangement links TRBV6-5 to TRBJ2-3, with 10 bases identical to TRBD2. V dropped 5 bases and J dropped 6; count of bases not matched to a gene: 5. CDR3 size: 14 residues. The germline gives CDR1 MNHEY, CDR2 SVGAGI. Here the CDR3 reads CASSRSGRFDTQYF. The CDR3, as DNA: TGTGCCAGCAGTCGTAGCGGGAGGTTTGATACGCAGTATTTT.

The chain has TRBV2 and TRBJ1-2; a possible D gene is TRBD1 (5 bases). V was shortened by 7 bases and J by 1 base, with 13 bases between the two germline ends. Germline lookup yields CDR1 SNHLY and CDR2 FYNNEI. This CDR3 has 14 amino acids. DNA of the CDR3: TGTGCCAGCAAGGGTAGGGGCCTTAACTATGGCTACACCTTC. It is translated as CASKGRGLNYGYTF.

The rearrangement links TRBV18 to TRBJ1-4; 7 bases align to TRBD1. CDR3 length: 15 residues. The germline gives CDR1 KGHSH, CDR2 LQKENI. Trimming removed 1 base from V and 5 bases from J; junction bases left unmatched: 4. This CDR3 reads CASSPQGASNEKLFF. The DNA for the CDR3 is TGTGCCAGCTCACCACAGGGGGCTAGCAATGAAAAACTGTTTTTT.

The genes are TRBV6-5 and TRBJ1-1, with a tentative D call TRBD1 (6 bases). This CDR3 region has 14 residues. V was trimmed by 7 bases and J by 0 bases, leaving 12 bases between them. In germline, CDR1 is MNHEY, CDR2 SVGAGI. The CDR3: CASIKTGMNTEAFF. The CDR3 coding sequence is TGTGCCAGCATTAAGACAGGAATGAACACTGAAGCTTTCTTT.